The entry that follows covers one TCR beta chain sequence. Its antigen remains unidentified. The sample holds no much larger clone one base away, and base qualities are not on file. Using the deep immunoSEQ assay, multiplex PCR amplified TCR CDR3 regions from genomic DNA. For each cell subset, the extracted genomic DNA was distributed evenly across all wells of several immunoSEQ 96-well plates, and each plate served as one replicate. For sorted subsets, about 200 ng genomic DNA, equal to tens of thousands of T cell genomes, was loaded into each replicate PCR. The purified libraries were quantified using a Qubit 3.0 fluorometer, sized with a Bioanalyzer 2100, and then quantified again using the KAPA Library Quantification kit. A separate single-read 150-cycle Illumina NextSeq 550 flow cell was used to sequence each immunoSEQ 96-well plate. As for the original processing: Because only junctional sequences without quality scores were contained in the immunoSEQ output, filtering matching that applied to full-length reads could not be performed. Sequences were annotated with PyIR, a Python wrapper for IgBLAST v1.9, using IMGT germline references to assign V/J genes and CDR3. Reads were removed for weak V/J assignments (E-value above 1e-6), missing CDR3, stop codons, out-of-frame junctions, or ambiguous translated residues. V3J clonotypes were defined by identical inferred V gene, J gene, and CDR3 amino acid sequence. To compute the percentage overlap between repertoires, the number of shared unique clonotypes was divided by the size of the smaller repertoire. Repertoire richness was assessed with RTK rarefaction, the Chao1 estimator, and Recon v2.1 estimates of unobserved clonotypes. Generation probabilities for all TCRbeta clonotypes obtained by the gDNA method from several donors were computed using OLGA. The immuneACCESS repertoire file appears here via TCRdb, limited to in-frame rearrangements. These files lack a portion of the clones; in checked studies, under half of the deficit traces to unresolved V genes, and the cause of the others is not known. That table gives V, J and clone size, and the DNA gave D and trimming. Counted in this sample were 760,000 or so clones; 90% to 98% of them appeared once. Of the sample, less than 0.3% falls within the top ten clones.

Reading from cysteine to phenylalanine, the CDR3 counts 14 amino acids. Here the CDR3 DNA is all that survives: 42 bases in frame from base 1. From a lookup of the germline V gene, CDR1 and CDR2 are LGHNA and YSLEER. V ends up 4 bases short and J 4 bases short, with an unmatched junction base count of 4. CD8 naive samples consisted of CD45RO-negative cells that were positively selected for CCR7, yielding a CD45RA+CCR7+ population without TemRA cells. Donors were healthy HIV-negative adults with no recently reported acute infections or vaccinations. Only Caucasian adults living in Nashville, Tennessee, USA were represented among the donors. Blood was obtained by leukapheresis, after which PBMCs were separated by Ficoll-Histopaque density gradient centrifugation and cryopreserved in liquid nitrogen vapor phase. Purity and quantity of every magnetically sorted T cell population were checked by analytical flow cytometry. Genomic DNA was isolated from each sorted fraction and quantified by UV absorbance on a Nanodrop 2000c.

This record comes from a study of shared clonotypes between healthy human individuals (dated by TCRdb to the early 2020s). In terms of the full investigation: The cohort comprised a couple of women and a few men aged 18 to 49 years. To increase sequencing depth and limit assay-specific biases, TCR repertoire library preparation and sequencing were carried out by different laboratories using diverse techniques. Blood TCR repertoires of about 5 healthy adults were deeply sequenced to estimate repertoire size and the extent of clonotype sharing between individuals. Per donor, three plates each were used for CD4 naive and CD4 memory, two for CD8 naive, and one for CD8 memory. Leukapheresis yielded between about 0.85 and 10 billion PBMCs per donor. Paper-wide results and their limitations: Larger estimated clonotype richness was generally found for naive subsets than for memory subsets. Based on pairwise subsampling, the degree of clonotype sharing among donors was expected to be affected by sequencing depth. Because the study included only a small number of donors, the genetic and exposure-history diversity represented was limited. Sharing across several donors was observed for about 5% of naive CD4, over 3% of naive CD8, roughly 2.4% of memory CD4, and around 0.4% of memory CD8 clonotypes. Even with the large sequencing depth, rarefaction of the sorted-subset datasets indicated that sequencing was incomplete. Compared with non-shared clonotypes, clonotypes shared by all four sorted-subset donors had higher generation probabilities. Only blood was sampled, and tissue TCR repertoires likely differ from those in blood.

Sequenced sample: naive CD8+ T cells sorted from blood. The cell subset or site label corresponds to: CD45RA+CCR7+. The receptor comes from a man aged 30 to 39 in good health. Recombination linked TRBV4-3 to TRBJ2-7, with 10 junctional bases fitting TRBD2. The encoded CDR3 is CASSLAGGQYEQYF. The DNA sequence reads TGCGCCAGCAGCCTAGCGGGAGGTCAATACGAGCAGTACTTC.